This TCR beta chain came from a study of cytomegalovirus exposure and HLA in healthy donors. Turning to the study itself: A later analysis reported the 120 validation repertoires used the same platform as the roughly 700 first-cohort repertoires. Study-level points and caveats: A list of 164 TCR beta chains associated with cytomegalovirus was given. Rare TCR sequences dominated, though some public TCRs recurred in many donors.

To note about this clone: Its antigen remains unidentified.

Method: immunoSEQ multiplex PCR; TCRdb's copy keeps in-frame clones and lacks some. The repertoire includes some 120,000 clones, roughly 90% of them detected once, and about 1.5% sits in the top ten. The donors were part of the validation cohort of fewer than 150 subjects. That cohort was separate from the first cohort, which comprised 500 to 850 subjects. The CDR3 has 13 amino acids. Trimming shortened V by 6 bases and J by 4 bases, and 12 bases separated the two germline ends. CDR1 MNHNY and CDR2 SVGAGI come from the germline V gene (reference sequence). This sequence joins TRBV6-6 and TRBJ1-1; a weak D match, TRBD1 (5 bases). This receptor was identified in a man aged 25-45 years in good health and CMV-seronegative. Source material: PBMCs. The CDR3 region has the DNA TGTGCCAGCAGGAGCCAGGGAGGCACTGAAGCTTTCTTT. Its translation is CASRSQGGTEAFF.